This T cell receptor beta chain was retrieved from a study of CD8 T cells in Susac syndrome (dated 2019 in TCRdb). Notes on the research overall: The study used repertoire sequencing to test whether antigen drove CD8+ T cell activation and differentiation in Susac syndrome.

RNA was extracted using the RNeasy kit, and about 0.5 to 1 microgram was reverse transcribed with random hexamers. TCR beta CDR3 regions were amplified with the immunoSEQ multiplex PCR assay covering 54 Vbeta and 13 Jbeta segments. PCR amplification bias was corrected by using a synthetic template baseline for primer optimization and computational correction. Under the source paper's analysis protocol: Reads were annotated to V, D and J genes per IMGT and analyzed with immunoSEQ Analyzer, keeping only productive sequences. To calculate clonality, Shannon entropy was normalized by log2 of the number of productive unique sequences and then subtracted from one. For each patient and control, public and private clones were evaluated among the 100 most prevalent clones. A clone was defined as Susac-specific if it was absent from the healthy and MS cohorts, from over a thousand published viral clones and from other ImmuneACCESS disease sequences. Clones were called with MiXCR by TCRdb after fastp trimmed the public reads at Q25, and only in-frame beta chains were retained. Rows matching on CDR3 protein sequence are summarized as one entry with the most common DNA and genes. These V and J calls derive from TCRdb rather than the authors' analysis. Counted in this sample were nearly 200,000 distinct CDR3 sequences; roughly 96% of them appeared once. About 0.087% of the sample is taken by the ten largest.

Note on this clonotype: Its antigen is currently not known. Base qualities are not at hand, and no much larger clone is one base apart.

The CDR3 has 12 amino acids, counting the end cysteine and phenylalanine. The only DNA kept is the CDR3, 36 bases in frame from the first base. The CDR1 and CDR2 encoded by the germline V gene are KGHSH and LQKENI. V loses 6 bases of germline sequence and J loses 3 bases, and the interval between the two ends is 8 bases. Peripheral blood CD8+ and CD4+ T cells from healthy donors, Susac syndrome patients and multiple sclerosis patients were profiled by high-throughput TCR beta sequencing. Treatment-naive patients with stable or active relapsing-remitting disease fulfilling revised McDonald criteria were used as multiple sclerosis controls. Bulk CD8+ and CD4+ T cells were purified by magnetic negative isolation, whereas CD8+ TEMRA cells were enriched by FACS. Blood was collected in EDTA tubes and processed within 24 hours, with PBMCs isolated through density gradient centrifugation. PBMCs intended for TCR sequencing were frozen in liquid nitrogen and were later thawed in a 37 degrees C water bath. The sorted or isolated CD4+, CD8+ and CD8+ TEMRA cells reached a purity of at least 90%.

Beyond this particular receptor, the publication reports: The number of individuals in the TCR sequencing and HLA analysis was acknowledged as relatively small.

The receptor was isolated from a human donor with multiple sclerosis. In this chain, TRBV18 is recombined with TRBJ2-5; the D gene remains uncertain. Sequencing used CD4+ T cells from PBMCs. The DNA reads as follows: TGTGCCAGCTCCCCGACGGAAGAGACCCAGTACTTC. Its translation reads: CASSPTEETQYF. The full variable domain, with segments outside the CDR3 supplied by the reference TRBV18 and TRBJ2-5 proteins, appears as NAGVMQNPRHLVRRRGQEARLRCSPMKGHSHVYWYRQLPEEGLKFMVYLQKENIIDESGMPKERFSAEFPKEGPSILRIQQVVRGDSAAYFCASSPTEETQYFGPGTRLLVL.